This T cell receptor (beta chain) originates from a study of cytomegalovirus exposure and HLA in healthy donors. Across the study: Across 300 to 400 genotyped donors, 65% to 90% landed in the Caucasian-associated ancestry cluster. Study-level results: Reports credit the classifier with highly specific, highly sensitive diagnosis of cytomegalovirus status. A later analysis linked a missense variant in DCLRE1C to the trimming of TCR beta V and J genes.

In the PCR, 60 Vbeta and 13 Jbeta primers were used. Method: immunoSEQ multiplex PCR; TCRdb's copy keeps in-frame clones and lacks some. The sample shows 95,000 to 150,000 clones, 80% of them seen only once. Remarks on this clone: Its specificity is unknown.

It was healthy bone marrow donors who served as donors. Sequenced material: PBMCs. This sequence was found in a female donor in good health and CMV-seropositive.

The CDR3 DNA reads TGTGCCAGTAGTATACCTAGCGGGGGTTCATATACGCAGTATTTT. Protein: CASSIPSGGSYTQYF. The chain joins TRBV19 to TRBJ2-3; 10 positions match TRBD2. This CDR3 is 15 amino acids long. Germline CDR1 reads LNHDA; CDR2 reads SQIVND (reference sequence). The V gene end was trimmed by 2 bases and the J gene end by 7 bases; junction bases not matched to a gene: 6.